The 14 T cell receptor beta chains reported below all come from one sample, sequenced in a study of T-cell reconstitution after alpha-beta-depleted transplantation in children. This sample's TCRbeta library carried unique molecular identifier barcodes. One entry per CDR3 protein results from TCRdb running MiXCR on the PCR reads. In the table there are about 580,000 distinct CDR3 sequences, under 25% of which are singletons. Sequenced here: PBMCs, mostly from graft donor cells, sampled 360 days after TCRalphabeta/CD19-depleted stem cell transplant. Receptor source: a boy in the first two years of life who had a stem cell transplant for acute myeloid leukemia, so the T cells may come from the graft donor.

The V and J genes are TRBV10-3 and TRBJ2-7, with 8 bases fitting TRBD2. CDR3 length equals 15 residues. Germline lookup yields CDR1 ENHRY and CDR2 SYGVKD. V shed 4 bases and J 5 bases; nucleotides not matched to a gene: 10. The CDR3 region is CAISGRGLVGDEQYF. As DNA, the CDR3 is TGTGCCATCAGTGGGAGGGGACTAGTAGGCGACGAGCAGTACTTC.

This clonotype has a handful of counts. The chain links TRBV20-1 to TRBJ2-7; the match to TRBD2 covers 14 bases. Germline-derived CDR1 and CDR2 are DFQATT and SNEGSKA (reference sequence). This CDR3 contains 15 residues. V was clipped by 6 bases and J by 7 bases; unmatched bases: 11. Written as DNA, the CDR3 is TGCAGTGCCAGGGTGACTAGCGGGGGGGCGGCAGAGCAGTACGTC. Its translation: CSARVTSGGAAEQYV.

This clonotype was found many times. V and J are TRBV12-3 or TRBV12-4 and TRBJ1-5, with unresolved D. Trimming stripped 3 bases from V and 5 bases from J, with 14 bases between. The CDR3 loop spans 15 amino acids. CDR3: CASSFRRGKDQPQHF. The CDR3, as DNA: TGTGCCAGCAGTTTTAGGAGAGGGAAAGATCAGCCCCAGCATTTT.

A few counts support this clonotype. CDR3 in DNA: TGCAGTGCTAGCATCCTGTATGGCTACACCTTC. It codes for CSASILYGYTF. J is TRBJ1-2 and V is TRBV20-1; no definite D call. The CDR3 length is 11 residues. V shed 3 bases and J shed 5 bases, with 7 bases lying between them. Germline V gene sequence: CDR1 DFQATT, CDR2 SNEGSKA (reference sequence).

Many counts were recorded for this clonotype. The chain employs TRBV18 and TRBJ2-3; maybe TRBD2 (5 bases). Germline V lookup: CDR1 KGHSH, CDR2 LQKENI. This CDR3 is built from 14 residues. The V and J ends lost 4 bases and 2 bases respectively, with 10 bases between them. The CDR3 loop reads CASSLRLNTDTQYF. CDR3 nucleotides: TGTGCCAGCTCACTCAGACTAAACACAGATACGCAGTATTTT.

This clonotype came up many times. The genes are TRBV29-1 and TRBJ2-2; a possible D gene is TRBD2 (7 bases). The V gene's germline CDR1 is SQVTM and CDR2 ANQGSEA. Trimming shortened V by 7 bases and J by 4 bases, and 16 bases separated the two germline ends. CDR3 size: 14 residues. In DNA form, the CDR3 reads TGCAGCGCCTGGGCGGGGGCCGTCACCGGGGAGCTGTTTTTT. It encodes CSAWAGAVTGELFF.

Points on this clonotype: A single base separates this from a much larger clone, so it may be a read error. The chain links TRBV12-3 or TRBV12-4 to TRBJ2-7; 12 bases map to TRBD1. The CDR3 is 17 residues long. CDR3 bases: TGTGCCAGCAGCCGTCCCGGGACAGGGGGCGCTGCCTACGAGCATTACTTC. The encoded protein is CASSRPGTGGAAYEHYF.

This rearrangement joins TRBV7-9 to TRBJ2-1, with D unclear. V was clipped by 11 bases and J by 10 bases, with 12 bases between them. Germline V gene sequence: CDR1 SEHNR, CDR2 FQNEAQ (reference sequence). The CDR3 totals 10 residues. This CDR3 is CASPPGEQFF. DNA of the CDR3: TGTGCCTCCCCCCCCGGCGAGCAGTTCTTC.

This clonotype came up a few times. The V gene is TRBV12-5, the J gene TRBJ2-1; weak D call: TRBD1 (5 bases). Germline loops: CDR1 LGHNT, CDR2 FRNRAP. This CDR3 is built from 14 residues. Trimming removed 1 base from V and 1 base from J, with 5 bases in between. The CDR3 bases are TGTGCTAGTGGTTTGGGACAGTCCTACAATGAGCAGTTCTTC. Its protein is CASGLGQSYNEQFF.

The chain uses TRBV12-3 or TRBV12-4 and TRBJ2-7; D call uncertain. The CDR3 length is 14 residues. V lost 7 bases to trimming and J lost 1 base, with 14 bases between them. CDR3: CASKPTSASYEQYF. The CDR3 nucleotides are TGTGCCAGCAAACCGACTTCGGCTTCCTACGAGCAGTACTTC.

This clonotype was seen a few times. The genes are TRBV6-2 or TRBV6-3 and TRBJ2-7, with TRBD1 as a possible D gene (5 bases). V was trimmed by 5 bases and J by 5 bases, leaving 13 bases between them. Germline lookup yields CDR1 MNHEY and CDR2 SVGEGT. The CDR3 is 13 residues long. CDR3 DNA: TGTGCCAGCAGTCACCGCCACAGGAACGAGCAGTACTTC. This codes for CASSHRHRNEQYF.

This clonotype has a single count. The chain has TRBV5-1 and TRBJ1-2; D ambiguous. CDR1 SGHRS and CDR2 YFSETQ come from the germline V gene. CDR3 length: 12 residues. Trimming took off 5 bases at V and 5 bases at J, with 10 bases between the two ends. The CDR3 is CASSPDVYGYTF. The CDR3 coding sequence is TGCGCCAGCAGTCCCGACGTGTATGGCTACACCTTC. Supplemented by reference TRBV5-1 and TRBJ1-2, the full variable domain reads KAGVTQTPRYLIKTRGQQVTLSCSPISGHRSVSWYQQTPGQGLQFLFEYFSETQRNKGNFPGRFSGRQFSNSRSEMNVSTLELGDSALYLCASSPDVYGYTFGSGTRLTVV.

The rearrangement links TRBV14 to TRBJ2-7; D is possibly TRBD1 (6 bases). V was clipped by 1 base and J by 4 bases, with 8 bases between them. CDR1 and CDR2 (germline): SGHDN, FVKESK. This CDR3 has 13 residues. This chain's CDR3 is CASSQGGGYEQYF. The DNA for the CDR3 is TGTGCCAGCAGCCAAGGAGGGGGTTACGAGCAGTACTTC.

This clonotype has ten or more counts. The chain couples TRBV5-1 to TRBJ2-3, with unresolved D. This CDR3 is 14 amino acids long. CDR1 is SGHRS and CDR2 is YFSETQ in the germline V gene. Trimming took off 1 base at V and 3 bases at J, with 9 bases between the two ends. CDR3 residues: CASSLPKVTDTQYF. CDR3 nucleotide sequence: TGCGCCAGCAGCTTGCCCAAAGTTACAGATACGCAGTATTTT.